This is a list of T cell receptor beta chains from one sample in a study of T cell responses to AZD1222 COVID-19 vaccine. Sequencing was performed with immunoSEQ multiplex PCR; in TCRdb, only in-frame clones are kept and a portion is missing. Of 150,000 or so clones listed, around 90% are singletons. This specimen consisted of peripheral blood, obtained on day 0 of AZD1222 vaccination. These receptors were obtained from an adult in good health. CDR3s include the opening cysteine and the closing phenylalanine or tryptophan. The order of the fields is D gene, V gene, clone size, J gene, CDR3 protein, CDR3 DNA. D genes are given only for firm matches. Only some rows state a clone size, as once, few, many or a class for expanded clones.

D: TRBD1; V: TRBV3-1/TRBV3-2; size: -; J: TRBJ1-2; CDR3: CASSDGTAPYGYTF; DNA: TGTGCCAGCAGCGACGGGACAGCCCCCTATGGCTACACCTTC
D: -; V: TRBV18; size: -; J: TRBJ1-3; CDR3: CASSPTPEGSGNTIYF; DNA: TGTGCCAGCTCACCCACCCCGGAGGGAAGTGGAAACACCATATATTTT
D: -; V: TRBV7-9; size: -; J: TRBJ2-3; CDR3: CASSLLDTQYF; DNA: TGTGCCAGCAGCTTACTTGATACGCAGTATTTT
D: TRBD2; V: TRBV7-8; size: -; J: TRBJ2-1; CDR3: CASRASRGTSESDEQFF; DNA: TGTGCCAGCAGAGCCTCGCGGGGGACTAGCGAGTCGGATGAGCAGTTCTTC
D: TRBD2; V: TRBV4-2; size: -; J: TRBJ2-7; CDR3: CASSQASGGAYEQYF; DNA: TGTGCCAGCAGCCAAGCTAGCGGGGGGGCCTACGAGCAGTACTTC
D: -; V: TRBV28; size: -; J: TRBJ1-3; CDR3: CASTTASNTIYF; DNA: TGTGCCAGCACGACAGCGTCGAACACCATATATTTT
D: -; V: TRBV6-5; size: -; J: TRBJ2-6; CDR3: CASTRQSSGANVLTF; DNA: TGTGCCAGCACCCGACAGTCCTCTGGGGCCAACGTCCTGACTTTC
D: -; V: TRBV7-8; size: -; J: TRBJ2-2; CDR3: CASTAGTGNTGELFF; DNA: TGTGCCAGCACGGCGGGGACCGGGAACACCGGGGAGCTGTTTTTT
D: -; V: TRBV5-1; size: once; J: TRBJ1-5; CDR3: CASSLGGAGQPQHF; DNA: TGCGCCAGCAGCTTGGGAGGGGCGGGGCAGCCCCAGCATTTT
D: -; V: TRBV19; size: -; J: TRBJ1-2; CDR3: CASSTAGEYYGYTF; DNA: TGTGCCAGTAGTACCGCCGGTGAGTACTATGGCTACACCTTC
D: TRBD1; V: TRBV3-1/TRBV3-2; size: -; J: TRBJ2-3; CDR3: CASSQRGDKWGQEIRVPDTQYF; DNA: TGTGCCAGCAGCCAAAGAGGGGACAAGTGGGGACAGGAGATTAGAGTCCCAGATACGCAGTATTTT
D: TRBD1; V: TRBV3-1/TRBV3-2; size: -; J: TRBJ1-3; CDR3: CASSADREPGNTIYF; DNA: TGTGCCAGCAGCGCGGACAGGGAGCCTGGAAACACCATATATTTT
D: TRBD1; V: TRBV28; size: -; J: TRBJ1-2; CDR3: CASSAGGVKNYGYTF; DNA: TGTGCCAGCAGTGCAGGGGGGGTTAAAAACTATGGCTACACCTTC
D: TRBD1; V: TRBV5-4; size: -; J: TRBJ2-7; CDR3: CASSRGQGAYEQYF; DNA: TGTGCCAGCAGCCGAGGACAGGGGGCCTACGAGCAGTACTTC
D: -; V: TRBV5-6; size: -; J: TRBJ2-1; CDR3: CASSLAPGTVIYNEQFF; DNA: TGTGCCAGCAGCTTGGCCCCTGGGACGGTGATCTACAATGAGCAGTTCTTC